One and the same sample provided the 9 T cell receptor beta chains below, sequenced in a study of identifying expanded T cells in peripheral blood. Sequencing was performed with immunoSEQ multiplex PCR; in TCRdb, only in-frame clones are kept and a portion is missing. This sample has roughly 78,000 clones, with roughly 90% found just once. The material sequenced was blood. Every receptor here comes from a person aged 18 to 69 in good health.

This chain joins TRBV29-1 and TRBJ2-1; D unresolved. The CDR3 is made up of 13 amino acids. V lost 4 bases and J 3 bases, leaving 10 bases between the germline ends. Germline V lookup: CDR1 SQVTM, CDR2 ANQGSEA. The CDR3 here is CSVVGSDYNEQFF. Written as DNA, the CDR3 is TGCAGCGTTGTGGGGTCCGACTACAATGAGCAGTTCTTC.

This chain uses TRBV7-2 with TRBJ2-6, with D unclear. Germline values: CDR1 SGHTA, CDR2 FQGNSA. This CDR3 has 17 amino acids. Between the trimmed V and J ends, which lost 2 bases and 0 bases, there was a span of 11 bases. The CDR3, as DNA: TGTGCCAGCAGCTTATACCACAAGAGCTCTGGGGCCAACGTCCTGACTTTC. Protein product: CASSLYHKSSGANVLTF.

CDR3 in amino acids: CASSLGALGGYGYTF. CDR3 DNA: TGCGCCAGCAGCTTGGGGGCATTGGGTGGCTATGGCTACACCTTC. The gene calls are TRBV5-1 and TRBJ1-2; no clear D gene. The CDR3 spans 15 residues. Trimming took 0 bases from V and 4 from J, leaving 13 bases between them. Germline V gene lookup returns CDR1 SGHRS and CDR2 YFSETQ.

The chain combines TRBV30 with TRBJ2-5, with D perhaps matching TRBD1 or TRBD2 (6 bases each). V lost 2 bases and J 13 bases, leaving 14 bases between the germline ends. This CDR3 has 11 residues. From germline, CDR1 is GTSNPN and CDR2 SVGIG (reference sequence). CDR3 bases: TGTGCCTGGAGTCGCGTAGGGGGGTTGTACTTC. This encodes CAWSRVGGLYF.

The V and J genes are TRBV10-3 and TRBJ2-5, with 8 positions matching TRBD1. This CDR3 is built from 13 residues. Germline V gives CDR1 ENHRY, CDR2 SYGVKD. The junction had 7 bases not matched to a gene; V was cut back by 10 bases and J by 3 bases. CDR3 coding DNA: TGTGCCACGACCGGGACAGGAGAAGAGACCCAGTACTTC. Translation gives CATTGTGEETQYF.

On this clone: At one end the junction does not follow the germline gene, possibly because of a read error. The chain uses TRBV25-1 and TRBJ1-4; 8 bases align to TRBD1. Germline CDR1 reads MGHDK; CDR2 reads SYGVNS. This CDR3 has 15 residues. CDR3: CASSETKGGGQGHAF. The CDR3 nucleotides read TGTGCCAGCAGTGAAACCAAGGGGGGAGGACAGGGACATGCTTTT.

This chain uses TRBV19 with TRBJ2-4; D unclear. Deletions cut 7 bases from V and 3 bases from J, with 10 bases between. Germline V gene lookup returns CDR1 LNHDA and CDR2 SQIVND (reference sequence). The length of the CDR3 is 13 residues. CDR3 nucleotide sequence: TGTGCCAGTATGGACCTGGGCAAAAACATTCAGTACTTC. Translating gives CASMDLGKNIQYF.

The gene calls are TRBV10-3 and TRBJ1-5, with D possibly matching TRBD1 (6 bases). Per the germline V gene, CDR1 is ENHRY and CDR2 is SYGVKD. V lost 11 bases, J lost 6 bases, and 17 bases lay in between. CDR3 length equals 13 residues. CDR3 bases: TGTGCCTCCAATGGGGGGCCCTTTCAGCCCCAGCATTTT. Translation: CASNGGPFQPQHF.

The chain joins TRBV7-2 to TRBJ2-1; tentatively, D is TRBD1 (6 bases). Germline CDR1 is SGHTA and CDR2 is FQGNSA. The CDR3 length is 15 residues. The V and J ends lost 5 bases and 5 bases respectively, with 16 bases between them. CDR3 in DNA: TGTGCCAGCAGCCAGGACAGATCAAGTGACAATGAGCAGTTCTTC. This gives the protein CASSQDRSSDNEQFF. Full variable domain (rest looked up from reference TRBV7-2 and TRBJ2-1): GAGVSQSPSNKVTEKGKDVELRCDPISGHTALYWYRQSLGQGLEFLIYFQGNSAPDKSGLPSDRFSAERTGGSVSTLTIQRTQQEDSAVYLCASSQDRSSDNEQFFGPGTRLTVL.